The 5 T cell receptor beta chains presented below share a single source sample, sequenced in a study of T cells after yellow fever vaccination. In TCRdb, the 5' RACE reads were re-called with MiXCR into one record per CDR3 protein. The sample yields some 600,000 distinct CDR3 sequences, approximately 13% seen once. Sequenced here: PBMCs, sampled on the day of the yellow fever booster vaccination. These receptors all come from a man aged 25 to 40 who received the YFV17D yellow fever vaccine.

This clonotype was seen only a few times. A read error may produce the germline difference seen at one junction end. V and J are TRBV5-1 and TRBJ2-5; tentatively, D is TRBD2 (6 bases). Germline V gene data show CDR1 as SGHRS and CDR2 as YFSETQ. There are 14 residues in the CDR3. As DNA, the CDR3 is TGCGCCAGCACCTTGGGGGGAGGAGGAGAGACCCAGTACTTC. It specifies CASTLGGGGETQYF.

This clonotype was observed a few times. CDR3 residues: CASSFTGTSGRAIPYEQYF. In nucleotides, the CDR3 is TGCGCCAGCAGCTTTACCGGGACTAGCGGGAGGGCCATCCCATACGAGCAGTACTTC. The rearrangement links TRBV5-1 to TRBJ2-7; 16 positions agree with TRBD2. The CDR3 is 19 amino acids. V was pared by 2 bases and J by 4 bases, with 12 bases of the junction left unmatched. CDR1 is SGHRS, CDR2 YFSETQ, per germline.

The chain recombines TRBV20-1 with TRBJ2-6; the D gene is possibly TRBD1 (6 bases). The germline CDR1 and CDR2 sequences are DFQATT and SNEGSKA (reference sequence). Trimming shortened V by 6 bases and J by 0 bases, and 9 bases separated the two germline ends. The CDR3 covers 14 residues. CDR3 residues: CSAQGHSGANVLTF. The CDR3 DNA reads TGCAGTGCCCAGGGACACTCTGGGGCCAACGTCCTGACTTTC.

This clonotype came up a few times. The chain joins TRBV15 to TRBJ2-1, with D possibly TRBD2 on 7 matching bases. The CDR3 contains 13 residues. Germline V gene lookup returns CDR1 LNHNV and CDR2 YYDKDF (reference sequence). Trimming took off 0 bases at V and 15 bases at J, with 15 bases between the two ends. The CDR3 sequence: CATSRDQGRGAFF. The CDR3, as DNA: TGTGCCACCAGCAGAGATCAGGGCCGGGGGGCGTTCTTC. The variable domain in full, with the rest retrieved from reference TRBV15 and TRBJ2-1, is DAMVIQNPRYQVTQFGKPVTLSCSQTLNHNVMYWYQQKSSQAPKLLFHYYDKDFNNEADTPDNFQSRRPNTSFCFLDIRSPGLGDTAMYLCATSRDQGRGAFFGPGTRLTVL.

This clonotype was seen repeatedly, ten times or more. In DNA form, the CDR3 reads TGCAGCGTTGCTCGGGTTTCCAAAGAGACCCAGTACTTC. Translated, it gives CSVARVSKETQYF. This rearrangement joins TRBV29-1 to TRBJ2-5; D is unclear. CDR1 and CDR2 (germline): SQVTM, ANQGSEA. The CDR3 runs 13 residues. V shed 4 bases and J shed 3 bases, with 12 bases lying between them.